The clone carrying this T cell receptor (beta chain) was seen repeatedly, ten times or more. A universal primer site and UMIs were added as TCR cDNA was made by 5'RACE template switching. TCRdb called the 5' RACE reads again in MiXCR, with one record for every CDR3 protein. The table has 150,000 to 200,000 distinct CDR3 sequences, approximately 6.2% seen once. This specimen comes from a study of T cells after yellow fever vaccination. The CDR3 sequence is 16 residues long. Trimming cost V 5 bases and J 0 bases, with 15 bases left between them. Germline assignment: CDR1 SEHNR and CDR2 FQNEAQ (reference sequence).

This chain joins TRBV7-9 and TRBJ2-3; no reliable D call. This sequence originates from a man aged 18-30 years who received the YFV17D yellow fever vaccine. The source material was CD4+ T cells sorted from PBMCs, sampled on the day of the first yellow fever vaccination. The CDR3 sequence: CASSPPTAVSTDTQYF. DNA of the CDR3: TGTGCCAGCAGCCCCCCGACGGCTGTTAGCACAGATACGCAGTATTTT.